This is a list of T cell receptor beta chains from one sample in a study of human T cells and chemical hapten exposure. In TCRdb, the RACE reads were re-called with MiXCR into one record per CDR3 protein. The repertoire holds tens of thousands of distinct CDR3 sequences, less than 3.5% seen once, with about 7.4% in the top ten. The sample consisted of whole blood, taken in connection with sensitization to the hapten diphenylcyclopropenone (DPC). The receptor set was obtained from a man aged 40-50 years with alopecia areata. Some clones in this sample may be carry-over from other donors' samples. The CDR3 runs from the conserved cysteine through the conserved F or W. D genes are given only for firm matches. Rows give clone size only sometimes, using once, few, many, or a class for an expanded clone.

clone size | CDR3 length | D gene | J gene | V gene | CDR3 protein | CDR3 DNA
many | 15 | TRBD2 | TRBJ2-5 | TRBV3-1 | CASSQRLAGGGTQYF | TGTGCCAGCAGCCAAAGGCTAGCGGGAGGCGGGACCCAGTACTTC
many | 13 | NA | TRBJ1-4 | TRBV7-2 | CASSFQRGEKLFF | TGTGCCAGCAGTTTTCAACGGGGTGAAAAACTGTTTTTT
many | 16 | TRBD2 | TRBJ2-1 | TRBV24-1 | CATSDPTPTSSNEQFF | TGTGCCACCAGTGACCCGACTCCGACTAGCAGCAATGAGCAGTTCTTC
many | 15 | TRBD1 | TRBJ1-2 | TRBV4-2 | CASSLQRDRLYGYTF | TGTGCCAGCAGCCTCCAAAGGGACAGGTTATATGGCTACACCTTC
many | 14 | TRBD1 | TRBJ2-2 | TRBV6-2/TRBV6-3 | CASTGTGETGELFF | TGTGCCAGCACCGGGACAGGTGAAACCGGGGAGCTGTTTTTT
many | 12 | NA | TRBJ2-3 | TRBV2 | CASREATATQYF | TGTGCCAGCAGGGAAGCCACCGCGACGCAGTATTTT
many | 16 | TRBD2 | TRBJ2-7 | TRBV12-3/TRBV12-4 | CASSLKPVGLAEEQYF | TGTGCCAGCAGTTTAAAGCCAGTGGGACTAGCGGAAGAGCAGTACTTC
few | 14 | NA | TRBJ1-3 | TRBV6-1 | CASSLGYPGNTIYF | TGTGCCAGCAGCTTGGGGTATCCTGGAAACACCATATATTTT
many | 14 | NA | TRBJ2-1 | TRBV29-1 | CSVGEDRSYNEQFF | TGCAGCGTTGGGGAGGACCGCTCCTACAATGAGCAGTTCTTC
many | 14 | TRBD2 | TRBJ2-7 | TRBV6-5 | CASRRTSGRGEQYF | TGTGCCAGCAGGAGGACTAGCGGGAGAGGCGAGCAGTACTTC
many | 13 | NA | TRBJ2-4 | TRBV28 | CASRRDTKNIQYF | TGTGCCAGTCGGAGGGACACCAAAAACATTCAGTACTTC
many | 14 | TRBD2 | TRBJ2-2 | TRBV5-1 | CASSFKRETGELFF | TGCGCCAGCAGCTTTAAGCGGGAGACCGGGGAGCTGTTTTTT
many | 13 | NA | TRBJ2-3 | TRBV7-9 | CASSLQGADTQYF | TGTGCCAGCAGCTTACAGGGCGCAGATACGCAGTATTTT
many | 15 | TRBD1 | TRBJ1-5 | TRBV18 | CASSPIQGASQPQHF | TGTGCCAGCTCACCAATACAGGGGGCAAGTCAGCCCCAGCATTTT
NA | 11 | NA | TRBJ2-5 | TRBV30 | CAWSVEETQYF | TGTGCCTGGAGTGTAGAGGAGACCCAGTACTTC
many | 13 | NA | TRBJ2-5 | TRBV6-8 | CASRPKAEETQYF | TGTGCCAGCAGGCCAAAAGCGGAAGAGACCCAGTACTTC
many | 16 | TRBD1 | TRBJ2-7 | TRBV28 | CASSGAGTGFAYEQYF | TGTGCCAGCAGTGGAGCCGGGACAGGGTTCGCCTACGAGCAGTACTTC
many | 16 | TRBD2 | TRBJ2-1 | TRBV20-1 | CSARDREREVYNEQFF | TGCAGTGCTAGAGATCGTGAACGGGAGGTCTACAATGAGCAGTTCTTC
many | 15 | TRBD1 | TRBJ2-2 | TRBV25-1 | CASSDWTGGPGELFF | TGTGCCAGCAGTGATTGGACAGGGGGGCCCGGGGAGCTGTTTTTT
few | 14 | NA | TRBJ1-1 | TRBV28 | CATKAGGMNTEAFF | TGTGCCACTAAAGCCGGGGGCATGAACACTGAAGCTTTCTTT
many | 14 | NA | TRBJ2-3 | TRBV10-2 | CASSDFGTTDTQYF | TGCGCCAGCAGTGATTTTGGGACTACAGATACGCAGTATTTT
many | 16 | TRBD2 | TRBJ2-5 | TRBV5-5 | CASSLLGTSGQETQYF | TGTGCCAGCAGCTTATTGGGGACTAGCGGTCAAGAGACCCAGTACTTC
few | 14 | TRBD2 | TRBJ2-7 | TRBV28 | CASSRAGGPDEQYF | TGTGCCAGCAGTAGGGCGGGAGGCCCGGACGAGCAGTACTTC
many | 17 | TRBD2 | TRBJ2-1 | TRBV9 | CASSPKLAGFSYNEQFF | TGTGCCAGCAGCCCGAAACTAGCGGGTTTCTCCTACAATGAGCAGTTCTTC
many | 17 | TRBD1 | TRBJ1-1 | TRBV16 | CASSPFGTGIRDTEAFF | TGTGCCAGCAGCCCATTCGGGACAGGGATAAGGGACACTGAAGCTTTCTTT
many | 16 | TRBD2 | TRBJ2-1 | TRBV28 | CASSLTTSGTHNEQFF | TGTGCCAGCAGCCTCACGACTAGCGGGACCCACAATGAGCAGTTCTTC
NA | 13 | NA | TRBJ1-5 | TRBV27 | CASSFSGNQPQHF | TGTGCCAGCAGTTTTAGTGGCAATCAGCCCCAGCATTTT
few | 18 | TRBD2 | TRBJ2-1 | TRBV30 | CAWSVGLAGGLGKDEQFF | TGTGCCTGGAGTGTAGGGCTAGCGGGAGGGCTGGGGAAGGATGAGCAGTTCTTC
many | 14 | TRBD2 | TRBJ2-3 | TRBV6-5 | CAISAGGPTDTQYF | TGTGCCATCTCAGCGGGAGGGCCAACAGATACGCAGTATTTT
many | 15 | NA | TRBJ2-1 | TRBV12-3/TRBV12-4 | CASGPSGRGRDEQFF | TGTGCCAGCGGCCCCTCCGGGCGGGGTAGGGATGAGCAGTTCTTC
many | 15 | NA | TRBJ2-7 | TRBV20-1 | CSARGDGFLSYEQYF | TGCAGTGCTAGAGGGGACGGATTCCTTTCCTACGAGCAGTACTTC
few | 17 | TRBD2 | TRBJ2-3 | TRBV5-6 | CASSLAAFGGRGDTQYF | TGTGCCAGCAGCTTGGCGGCATTTGGCGGGAGGGGAGATACGCAGTATTTT
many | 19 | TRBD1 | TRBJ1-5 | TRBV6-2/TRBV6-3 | CASSYLTGTGGSSNQPQHF | TGTGCCAGCAGTTACCTGACCGGGACAGGGGGATCTAGCAATCAGCCCCAGCATTTT
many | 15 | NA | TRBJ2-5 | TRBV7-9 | CASSHGSQILETQYF | TGTGCCAGCAGCCACGGTTCGCAGATCCTCGAGACCCAGTACTTC
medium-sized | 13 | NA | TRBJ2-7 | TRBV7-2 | CASSLVQNYEQYF | TGTGCCAGCAGCTTAGTACAGAACTACGAGCAGTACTTC
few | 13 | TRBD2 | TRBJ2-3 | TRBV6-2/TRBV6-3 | CASKVAGLDTQYF | TGTGCCAGCAAGGTAGCGGGGTTAGATACGCAGTATTTT
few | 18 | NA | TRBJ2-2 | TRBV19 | CASSILDGLVYGIGELFF | TGTGCCAGTAGTATATTAGACGGATTAGTCTACGGGATCGGGGAGCTGTTTTTT
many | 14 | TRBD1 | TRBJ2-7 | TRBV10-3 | CAISEGTGKYEQYF | TGTGCCATCAGTGAGGGGACAGGGAAGTACGAGCAGTACTTC
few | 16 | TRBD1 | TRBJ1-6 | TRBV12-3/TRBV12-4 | CASSWTGKYHNSPLHF | TGTGCCAGCAGTTGGACAGGGAAATATCACAATTCACCCCTCCACTTT
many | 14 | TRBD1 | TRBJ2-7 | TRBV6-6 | CASSAGTGGYEQYF | TGTGCCAGCAGCGCCGGGACAGGGGGATACGAGCAGTACTTC
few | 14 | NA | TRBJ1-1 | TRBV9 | CASSVEGVNTEAFF | TGTGCCAGCAGCGTAGAAGGGGTGAACACTGAAGCTTTCTTT
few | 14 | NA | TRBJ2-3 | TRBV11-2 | CASSLNRATDTQYF | TGTGCCAGCAGCTTAAATAGGGCGACAGATACGCAGTATTTT
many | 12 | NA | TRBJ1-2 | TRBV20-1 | CSASPNHYGYTF | TGCAGTGCTAGTCCCAATCACTATGGCTACACCTTC
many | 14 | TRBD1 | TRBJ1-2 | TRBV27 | CASSSQGASYGYTF | TGTGCCAGCAGTTCCCAGGGGGCGAGCTATGGCTACACCTTC
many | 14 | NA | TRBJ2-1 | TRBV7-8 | CASSFTQPYNEQFF | TGTGCCAGCAGCTTCACGCAGCCTTACAATGAGCAGTTCTTC
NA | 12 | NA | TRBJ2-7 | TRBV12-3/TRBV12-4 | CASSRELRGQYF | TGTGCCAGCAGTCGTGAGCTACGGGGGCAGTACTTC
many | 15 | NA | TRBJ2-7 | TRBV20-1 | CSAPKGPGAPYEQYF | TGCAGTGCTCCAAAGGGGCCAGGGGCCCCCTACGAGCAGTACTTC
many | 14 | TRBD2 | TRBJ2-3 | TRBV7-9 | CASSLERDTDTQYF | TGTGCCAGCAGCTTAGAGCGGGATACAGATACGCAGTATTTT
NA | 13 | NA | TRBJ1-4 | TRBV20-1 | CSARGAGREKLFF | TGCAGTGCTAGGGGAGCAGGACGTGAAAAACTGTTTTTT
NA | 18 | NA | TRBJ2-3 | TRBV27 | CASSPKPPGHISTDTQYF | TGTGCCAGCAGCCCTAAACCTCCGGGACACATAAGCACAGATACGCAGTATTTT
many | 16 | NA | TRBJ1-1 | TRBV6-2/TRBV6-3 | CASSYSTLDMNTEAFF | TGTGCCAGCAGTTACTCGACGCTAGATATGAACACTGAAGCTTTCTTT
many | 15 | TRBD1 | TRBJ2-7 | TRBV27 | CASRQGTGGKYEQYF | TGTGCCAGCAGACAAGGGACAGGGGGCAAGTACGAGCAGTACTTC
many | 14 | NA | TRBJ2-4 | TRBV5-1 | CATSQEPGQNIQYF | TGCGCCACCTCTCAGGAACCGGGGCAAAACATTCAGTACTTC
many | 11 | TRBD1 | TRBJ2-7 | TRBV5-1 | CASSDLDRAYF | TGCGCCAGCAGCGACCTGGACAGGGCGTACTTC